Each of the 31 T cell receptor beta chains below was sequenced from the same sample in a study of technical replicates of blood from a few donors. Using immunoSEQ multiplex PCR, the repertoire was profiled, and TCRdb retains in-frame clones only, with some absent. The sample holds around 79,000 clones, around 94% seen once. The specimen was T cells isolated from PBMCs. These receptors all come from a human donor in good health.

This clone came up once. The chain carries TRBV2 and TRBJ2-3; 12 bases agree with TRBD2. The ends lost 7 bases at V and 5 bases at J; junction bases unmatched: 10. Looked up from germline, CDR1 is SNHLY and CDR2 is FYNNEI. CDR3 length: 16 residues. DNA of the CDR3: TGTGCCAGCAAAGCGCTAGCGGGGGGGCCAGTAGATACGCAGTATTTT. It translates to CASKALAGGPVDTQYF.

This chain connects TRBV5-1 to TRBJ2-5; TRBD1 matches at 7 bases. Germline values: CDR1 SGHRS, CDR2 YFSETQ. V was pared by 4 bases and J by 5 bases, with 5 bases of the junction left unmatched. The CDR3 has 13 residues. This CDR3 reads CASSPTGLETQYF. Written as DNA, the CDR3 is TGCGCCAGCAGCCCGACAGGGCTGGAGACCCAGTACTTC. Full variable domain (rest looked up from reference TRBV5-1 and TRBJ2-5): KAGVTQTPRYLIKTRGQQVTLSCSPISGHRSVSWYQQTPGQGLQFLFEYFSETQRNKGNFPGRFSGRQFSNSRSEMNVSTLELGDSALYLCASSPTGLETQYFGPGTRLLVL.

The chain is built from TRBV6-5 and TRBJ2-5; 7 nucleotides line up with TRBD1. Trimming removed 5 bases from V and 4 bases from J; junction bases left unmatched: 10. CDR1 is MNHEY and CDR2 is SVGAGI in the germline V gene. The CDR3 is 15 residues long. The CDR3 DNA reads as TGTGCCAGCAGTCCCCTGGAAGGGGGCACAGAGACCCAGTACTTC. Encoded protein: CASSPLEGGTETQYF.

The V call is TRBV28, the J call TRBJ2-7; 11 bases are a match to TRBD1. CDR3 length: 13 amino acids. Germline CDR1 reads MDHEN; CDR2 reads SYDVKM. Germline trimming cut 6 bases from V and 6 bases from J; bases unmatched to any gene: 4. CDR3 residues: CASRDRGPFEQYF. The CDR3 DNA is TGTGCCAGCAGGGACAGGGGGCCGTTCGAGCAGTACTTC.

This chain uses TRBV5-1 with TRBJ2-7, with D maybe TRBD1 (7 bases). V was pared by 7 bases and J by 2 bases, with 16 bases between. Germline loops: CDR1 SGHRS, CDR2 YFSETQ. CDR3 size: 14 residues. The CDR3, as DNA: TGCGCCAGCGATACGACAGGGAGGACCTACGAGCAGTACTTC. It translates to CASDTTGRTYEQYF. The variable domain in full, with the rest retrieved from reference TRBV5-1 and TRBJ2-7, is KAGVTQTPRYLIKTRGQQVTLSCSPISGHRSVSWYQQTPGQGLQFLFEYFSETQRNKGNFPGRFSGRQFSNSRSEMNVSTLELGDSALYLCASDTTGRTYEQYFGPGTRLTVT.

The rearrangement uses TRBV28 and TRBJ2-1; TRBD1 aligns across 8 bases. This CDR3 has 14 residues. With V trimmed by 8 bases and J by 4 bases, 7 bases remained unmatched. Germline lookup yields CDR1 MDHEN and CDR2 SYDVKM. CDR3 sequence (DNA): TGTGCCAGCGCCGGGACAGGCGCTTACAATGAGCAGTTCTTC. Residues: CASAGTGAYNEQFF.

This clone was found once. CDR3 in amino acids: CASRDSGVNTGELFF. CDR3 nucleotides: TGTGCCAGCAGGGACAGCGGGGTCAACACCGGGGAGCTGTTTTTT. The chain carries TRBV2 and TRBJ2-2, with D perhaps matching TRBD2 (7 bases). V lost 6 bases to trimming and J lost 2 bases, with 13 bases between them. This CDR3 region has 15 residues. Looked up from germline, CDR1 is SNHLY and CDR2 is FYNNEI.

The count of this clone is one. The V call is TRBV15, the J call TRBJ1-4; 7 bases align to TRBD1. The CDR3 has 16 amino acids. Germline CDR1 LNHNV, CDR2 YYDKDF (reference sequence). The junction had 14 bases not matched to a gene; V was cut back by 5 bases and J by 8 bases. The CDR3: CATSPYKGTVLEKLFF. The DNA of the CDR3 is TGTGCCACCAGCCCATATAAGGGGACAGTGTTAGAAAAACTGTTTTTT.

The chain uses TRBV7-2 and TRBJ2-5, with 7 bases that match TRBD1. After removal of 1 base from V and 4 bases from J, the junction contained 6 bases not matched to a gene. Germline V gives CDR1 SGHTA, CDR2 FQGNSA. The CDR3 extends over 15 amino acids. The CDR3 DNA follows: TGTGCCAGCAGCTTAGGACAGGGACGGAGAGAGACCCAGTACTTC. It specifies CASSLGQGRRETQYF.

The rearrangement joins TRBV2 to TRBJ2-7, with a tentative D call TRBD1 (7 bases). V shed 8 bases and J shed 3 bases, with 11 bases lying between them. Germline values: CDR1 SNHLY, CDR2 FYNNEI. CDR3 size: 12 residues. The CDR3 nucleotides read TGTGCCAGCGGAGGGGACAGCTACGAGCAGTACTTC. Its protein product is CASGGDSYEQYF.

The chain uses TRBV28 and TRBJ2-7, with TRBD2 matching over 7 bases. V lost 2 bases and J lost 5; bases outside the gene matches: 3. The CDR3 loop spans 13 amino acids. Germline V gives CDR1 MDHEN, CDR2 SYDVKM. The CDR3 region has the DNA TGTGCCAGCAGTTTAGGGCGGGAGAACGAGCAGTACTTC. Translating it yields CASSLGRENEQYF.

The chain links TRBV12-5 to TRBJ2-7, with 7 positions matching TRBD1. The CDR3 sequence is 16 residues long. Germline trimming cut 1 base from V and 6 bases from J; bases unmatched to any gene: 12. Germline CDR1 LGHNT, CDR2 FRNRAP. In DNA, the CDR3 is TGTGCTAGTGGTTTGGGCCTGGCGACAGGGCATCTCGAGCAGTACTTC. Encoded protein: CASGLGLATGHLEQYF.

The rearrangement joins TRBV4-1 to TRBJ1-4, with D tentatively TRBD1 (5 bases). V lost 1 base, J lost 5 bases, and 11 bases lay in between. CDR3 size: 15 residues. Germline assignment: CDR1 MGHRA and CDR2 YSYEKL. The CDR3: CASSQGGVANEKLFF. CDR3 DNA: TGCGCCAGCAGCCAAGGGGGGGTCGCGAATGAAAAACTGTTTTTT.

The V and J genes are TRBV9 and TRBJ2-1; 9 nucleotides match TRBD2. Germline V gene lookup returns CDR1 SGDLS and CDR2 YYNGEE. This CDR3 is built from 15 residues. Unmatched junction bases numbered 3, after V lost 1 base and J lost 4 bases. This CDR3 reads CASSVRSGGYNEQFF. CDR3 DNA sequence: TGTGCCAGCAGCGTAAGGAGCGGGGGGTACAATGAGCAGTTCTTC.

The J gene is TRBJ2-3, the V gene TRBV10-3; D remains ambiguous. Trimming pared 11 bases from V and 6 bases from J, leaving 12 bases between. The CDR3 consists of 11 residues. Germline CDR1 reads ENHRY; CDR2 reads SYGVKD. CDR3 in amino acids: CAPNPVDTQYF. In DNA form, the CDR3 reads TGTGCCCCGAATCCGGTCGATACGCAGTATTTT.

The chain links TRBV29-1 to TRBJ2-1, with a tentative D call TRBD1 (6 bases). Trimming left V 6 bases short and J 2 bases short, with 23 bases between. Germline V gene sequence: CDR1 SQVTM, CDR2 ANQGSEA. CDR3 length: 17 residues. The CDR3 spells CSVLGQVQGVPYNEQFF. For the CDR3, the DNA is TGCAGCGTCCTGGGGCAAGTACAGGGAGTCCCCTACAATGAGCAGTTCTTC.

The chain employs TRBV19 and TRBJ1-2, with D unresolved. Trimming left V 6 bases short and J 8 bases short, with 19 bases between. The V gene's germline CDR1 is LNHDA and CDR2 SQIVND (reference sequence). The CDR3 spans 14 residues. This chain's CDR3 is CASSHYVDPSGYTF. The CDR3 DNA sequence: TGTGCCAGTAGCCACTACGTTGACCCGTCGGGCTACACCTTC.

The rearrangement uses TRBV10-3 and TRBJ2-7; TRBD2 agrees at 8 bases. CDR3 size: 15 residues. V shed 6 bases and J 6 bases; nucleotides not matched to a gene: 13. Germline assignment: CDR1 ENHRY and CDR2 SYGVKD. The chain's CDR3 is CAISGPGGGSGEQYF. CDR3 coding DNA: TGTGCCATCAGCGGCCCCGGGGGGGGTTCAGGCGAGCAGTACTTC.

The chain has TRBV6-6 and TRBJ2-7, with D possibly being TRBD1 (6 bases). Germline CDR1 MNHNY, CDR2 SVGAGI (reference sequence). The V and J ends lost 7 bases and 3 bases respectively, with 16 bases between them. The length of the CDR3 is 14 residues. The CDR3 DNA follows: TGTGCCAGCACCCCCGACCTGGACAGCTACGAGCAGTACTTC. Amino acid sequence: CASTPDLDSYEQYF.

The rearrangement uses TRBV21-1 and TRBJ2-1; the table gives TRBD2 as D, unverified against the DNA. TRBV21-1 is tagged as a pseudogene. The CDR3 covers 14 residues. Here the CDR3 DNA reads TGTGCCAGCATCCCCCGGAGCGGACACAATGAGCAGTTCTTC. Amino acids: CASIPRSGHNEQFF.

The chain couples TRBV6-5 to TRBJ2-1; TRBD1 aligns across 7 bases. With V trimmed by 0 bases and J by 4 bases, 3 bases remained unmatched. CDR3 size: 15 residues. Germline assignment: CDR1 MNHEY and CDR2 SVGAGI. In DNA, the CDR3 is TGTGCCAGCAGTTACTCAGGGACAGCGTACAATGAGCAGTTCTTC. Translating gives CASSYSGTAYNEQFF.

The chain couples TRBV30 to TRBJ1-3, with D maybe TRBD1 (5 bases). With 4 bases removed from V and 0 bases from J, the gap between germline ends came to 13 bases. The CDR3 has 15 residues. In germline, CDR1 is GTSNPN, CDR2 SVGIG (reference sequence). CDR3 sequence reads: CAWIPSGCSGNTIYF. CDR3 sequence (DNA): TGTGCCTGGATCCCCTCAGGGTGCTCTGGAAACACCATATATTTT.

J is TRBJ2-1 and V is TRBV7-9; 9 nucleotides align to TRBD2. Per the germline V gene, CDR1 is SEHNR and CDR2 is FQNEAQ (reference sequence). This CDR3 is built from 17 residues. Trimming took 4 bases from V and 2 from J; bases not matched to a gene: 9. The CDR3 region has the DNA TGTGCCAGCAGCTCAAGAGGAGCTAGCGGGGCCTACAATGAGCAGTTCTTC. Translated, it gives CASSSRGASGAYNEQFF.

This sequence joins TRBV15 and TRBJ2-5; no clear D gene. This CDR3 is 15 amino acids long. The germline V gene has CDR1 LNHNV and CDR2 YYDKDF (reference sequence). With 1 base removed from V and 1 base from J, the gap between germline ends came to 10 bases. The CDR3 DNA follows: TGTGCCACCAGCAGAGGTAGTCTTGGCCAAGAGACCCAGTACTTC. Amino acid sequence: CATSRGSLGQETQYF. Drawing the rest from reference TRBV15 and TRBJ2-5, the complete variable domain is DAMVIQNPRYQVTQFGKPVTLSCSQTLNHNVMYWYQQKSSQAPKLLFHYYDKDFNNEADTPDNFQSRRPNTSFCFLDIRSPGLGDTAMYLCATSRGSLGQETQYFGPGTRLLVL.

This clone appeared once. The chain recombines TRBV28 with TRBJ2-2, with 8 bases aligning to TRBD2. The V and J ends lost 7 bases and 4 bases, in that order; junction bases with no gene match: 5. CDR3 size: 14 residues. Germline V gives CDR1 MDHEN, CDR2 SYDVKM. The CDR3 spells CASTLAGGTGELFF. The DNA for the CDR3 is TGTGCCAGCACTCTAGCGGGCGGCACCGGGGAGCTGTTTTTT.

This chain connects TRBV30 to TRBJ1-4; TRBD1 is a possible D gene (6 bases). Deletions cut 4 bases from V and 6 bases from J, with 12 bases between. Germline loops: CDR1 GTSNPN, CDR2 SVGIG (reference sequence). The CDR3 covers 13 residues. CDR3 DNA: TGTGCCTGGAAATACGGGACATATGAAAAACTGTTTTTT. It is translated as CAWKYGTYEKLFF.

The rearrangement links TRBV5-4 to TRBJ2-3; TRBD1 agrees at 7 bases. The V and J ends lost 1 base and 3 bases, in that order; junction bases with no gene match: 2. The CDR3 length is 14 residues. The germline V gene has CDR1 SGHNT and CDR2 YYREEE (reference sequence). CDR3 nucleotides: TGTGCCAGCAGCTTGCCAGGGGGTACAGATACGCAGTATTTT. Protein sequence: CASSLPGGTDTQYF.

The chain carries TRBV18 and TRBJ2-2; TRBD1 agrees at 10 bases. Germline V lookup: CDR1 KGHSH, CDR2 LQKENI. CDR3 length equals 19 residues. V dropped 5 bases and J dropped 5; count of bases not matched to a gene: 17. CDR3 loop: CASSSIRQGAPSWTGELFF. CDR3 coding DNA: TGTGCCAGCTCATCGATTCGACAGGGGGCCCCTTCTTGGACCGGGGAGCTGTTTTTT.

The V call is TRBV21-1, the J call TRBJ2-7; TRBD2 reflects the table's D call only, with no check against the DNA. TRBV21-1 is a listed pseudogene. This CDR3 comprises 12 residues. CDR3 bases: TGTGCCAGCAGAGCGGGAGCGGTGGAGCAGTACTTC. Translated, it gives CASRAGAVEQYF.

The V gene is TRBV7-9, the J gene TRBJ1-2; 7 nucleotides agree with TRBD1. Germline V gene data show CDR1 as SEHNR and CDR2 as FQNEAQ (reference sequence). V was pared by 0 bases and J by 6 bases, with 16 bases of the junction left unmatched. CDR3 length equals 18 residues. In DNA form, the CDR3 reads TGTGCCAGCAGCTTAGCGCTACCACCCGGGACAGAGAACGATGGCTACACCTTC. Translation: CASSLALPPGTENDGYTF.

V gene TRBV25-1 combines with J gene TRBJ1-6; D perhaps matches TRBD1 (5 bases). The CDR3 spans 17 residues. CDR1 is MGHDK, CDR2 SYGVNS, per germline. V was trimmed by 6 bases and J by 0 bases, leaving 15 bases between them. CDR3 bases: TGTGCCAGCAGAGATGGCCTCGGGGGCTCCTATAATTCACCCCTCCACTTT. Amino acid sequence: CASRDGLGGSYNSPLHF.